This record concerns one T cell receptor (beta chain) sequence. Antigen specificity is unknown. The data derive from a study of blood T cells in healthy people across ages. Points from the study as a whole: The study regarded diversity estimates from one million T cells as underestimates. Relative to aged donors, long-lived donors carried more naive CD4+ cells and displayed higher diversity.

With a J-beta primer mix and a sample-barcoded 5' primer, a second PCR ran roughly 6 to 11 cycles. A single record per CDR3 protein comes from TCRdb applying MiXCR to the 5' RACE reads. The sample yields some 1.6 million distinct CDR3 sequences, about 31% seen once. The CDR3 consists of 13 residues. Trimming took 4 bases from V and 1 from J, leaving 10 bases between them. Germline lookup yields CDR1 SQVTM and CDR2 ANQGSEA. This chain uses TRBV29-1 with TRBJ1-1; D call uncertain. The receptor was derived from a woman in her 30s in good health. The sequenced material came from blood. This CDR3 is CSVVAQRNTEAFF. In DNA, the CDR3 is TGCAGCGTTGTCGCCCAACGGAACACTGAAGCTTTCTTT.